These T cell receptor beta chains were read from a single sample in a study of cytomegalovirus exposure and HLA in healthy donors. Generated by immunoSEQ multiplex PCR, the TCRdb table keeps only in-frame clones and is missing some. The table lists 300,000 to 400,000 clones, 70% to 90% of them singletons. The sequencing sample was made of PBMCs. These receptors were taken from a man between 25 and 39 years old in good health and CMV-seronegative. Each CDR3 is given with its conserved first and last residue. D genes are given only for firm matches. For some rows the clone size is stated as once, few or many, or as a class when expanded; others skip it.

V gene	D gene	J gene	clone size	CDR3 protein	CDR3 DNA
TRBV29-1	-	TRBJ2-7	few	CSVEGAGDEQYF	TGCAGCGTTGAAGGGGCCGGGGACGAGCAGTACTTC
TRBV4-1	-	TRBJ1-5	-	CASSQGGVFLMGLRPQHF	TGCGCCAGCAGCCAAGGAGGAGTGTTTCTAATGGGTTTACGCCCCCAGCATTTT
TRBV6-1	-	TRBJ1-6	-	CASSEAGGRGSSPLHF	TGTGCCAGCAGTGAAGCGGGGGGACGTGGTAGTTCACCCCTCCACTTT
TRBV29-1	TRBD1	TRBJ1-2	few	CSVTGANYGYTF	TGCAGCGTGACAGGGGCTAACTATGGCTACACCTTC
TRBV27	TRBD1	TRBJ2-1	-	CASSLDRVRNEQFF	TGTGCCAGCAGTTTGGACAGGGTCCGTAATGAGCAGTTCTTC
TRBV5-4	-	TRBJ1-2	-	CASSLAEGRVYGYTF	TGTGCCAGCAGCTTGGCGGAGGGTCGGGTCTATGGCTACACCTTC
TRBV4-3	TRBD2	TRBJ2-1	once	CASSQDKAGGYNEQFF	TGCGCCAGCAGCCAAGATAAGGCGGGGGGCTACAATGAGCAGTTCTTC
TRBV2	-	TRBJ1-1	-	CASSGSGKGTEAFF	TGTGCCAGCAGTGGATCAGGGAAGGGGACTGAAGCTTTCTTT
TRBV4-1	-	TRBJ1-2	-	CASSPVHPGWGYTF	TGCGCCAGCAGCCCAGTACACCCGGGTTGGGGCTACACCTTC
TRBV7-9	TRBD1	TRBJ1-4	-	CASSSPGTGSEKLFF	TGTGCCAGCAGCTCCCCCGGGACAGGGAGCGAAAAACTGTTTTTT
TRBV10-3	TRBD2	TRBJ2-5	-	CAISDSPKVAGRQETQYF	TGTGCCATCAGTGATTCCCCCAAGGTAGCGGGGAGGCAAGAGACCCAGTACTTC
TRBV5-1	TRBD1	TRBJ1-2	-	CASSWGQNYGYTF	TGCGCCAGCAGCTGGGGACAGAACTATGGCTACACCTTC
TRBV7-2	-	TRBJ1-1	-	CASSSRRGSTEAFF	TGTGCCAGCAGCTCTCGGCGGGGGTCCACTGAAGCTTTCTTT
TRBV7-2	TRBD1	TRBJ1-5	-	CASSSQGQVSNQPQHF	TGTGCCAGCAGCTCACAAGGACAGGTTAGCAATCAGCCCCAGCATTTT
TRBV4-2	TRBD1	TRBJ1-5	-	CASSQTGMDRDLNQPQHF	TGTGCCAGCAGCCAAACTGGCATGGACAGGGACCTCAATCAGCCCCAGCATTTT
TRBV12-5	-	TRBJ1-1	-	CASGQQNPPGGCTEAFF	TGTGCTAGTGGACAACAGAACCCGCCAGGAGGGTGCACTGAAGCTTTCTTT
TRBV13	-	TRBJ2-1	-	CASSRSSYNEQFF	TGTGCCAGCAGCCGGAGCTCCTACAATGAGCAGTTCTTC
TRBV25-1	TRBD2	TRBJ2-7	-	CASGGSGAFNEQYF	TGTGCCAGCGGCGGCAGCGGGGCGTTTAACGAGCAGTACTTC
TRBV5-5	-	TRBJ1-4	-	CASSPWTEVNEKLFF	TGTGCCAGCAGCCCGTGGACAGAGGTTAATGAAAAACTGTTTTTT
TRBV6-5	TRBD2	TRBJ2-5	-	CATSGRGLQETQYF	TGTGCCACCTCGGGGAGGGGCCTACAAGAGACCCAGTACTTC
TRBV6-5	TRBD1	TRBJ2-1	-	CASSSNWVHTGGPIF	TGTGCCAGCAGTTCGAATTGGGTGCATACAGGGGGACCGATCTTC